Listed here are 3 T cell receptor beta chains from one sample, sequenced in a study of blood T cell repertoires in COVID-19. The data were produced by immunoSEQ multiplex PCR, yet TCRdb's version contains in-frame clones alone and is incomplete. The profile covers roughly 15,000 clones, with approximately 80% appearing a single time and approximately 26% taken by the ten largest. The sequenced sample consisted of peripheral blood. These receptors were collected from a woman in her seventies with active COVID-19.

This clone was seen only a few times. The CDR3 protein is CASSSRAASTEAFF. The CDR3 coding sequence is TGTGCCAGCAGCTCCCGAGCGGCGAGCACTGAAGCTTTCTTT. The V gene is TRBV11-3, the J gene TRBJ1-1, with no clear D. Trimming took off 4 bases at V and 4 bases at J, with 13 bases between the two ends. Germline V lookup: CDR1 SGHNT, CDR2 YENEEA. This CDR3 is built from 14 residues.

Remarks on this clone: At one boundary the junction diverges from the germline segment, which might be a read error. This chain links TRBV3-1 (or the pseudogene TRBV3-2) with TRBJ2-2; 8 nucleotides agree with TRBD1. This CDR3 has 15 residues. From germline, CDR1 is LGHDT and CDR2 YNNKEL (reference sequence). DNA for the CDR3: TGTGCCAGCAGCCCCAGGGGGCTGGGTCACCGGGGAGCTGTTTTT. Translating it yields CASSPRGLGHRGAVF.

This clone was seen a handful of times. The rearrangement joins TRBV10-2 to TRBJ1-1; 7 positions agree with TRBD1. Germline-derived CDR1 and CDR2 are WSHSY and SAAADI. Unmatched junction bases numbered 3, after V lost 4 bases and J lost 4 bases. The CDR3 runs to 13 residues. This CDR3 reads CASSAGGGTEAFF. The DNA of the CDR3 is TGCGCCAGCAGTGCAGGGGGAGGCACTGAAGCTTTCTTT.